This T cell receptor beta chain is drawn from a study of T cells after yellow fever vaccination. Findings and caveats of the study: Most clones from primary vaccination resurfaced after the booster (about 96% CD4, around 89% CD8).

This clonotype was detected ten times or more. The antigen remains unidentified. The germline V gene has CDR1 ENHRY and CDR2 SYGVKD. This CDR3 spans 16 amino acids. V trimming: 3 bases; J trimming: 5 bases; junction bases outside the gene matches: 9. UMIs were added to TCR cDNA along with a universal primer site when it was made by 5'RACE template switching. TCRdb re-called the 5' RACE reads with MiXCR, one entry per CDR3 protein. This sample has about 360,000 distinct CDR3 sequences, with roughly 6.2% found just once. Sequenced material: PBMCs, taken 5 days after the yellow fever booster vaccination. The receptor comes from a man aged 25 to 40 who received the YFV17D yellow fever vaccine. V and J are TRBV10-3 and TRBJ2-7; 11 nucleotides match TRBD2. The CDR3 DNA is TGTGCCATCAGTGACGCACTTTCTAGCGGGAGGAACGAGCAGTACTTC. Residues: CAISDALSSGRNEQYF.